This entry lists 14 T cell receptor beta chains sequenced from one sample in a study of T cell responses to AZD1222 COVID-19 vaccine. The assay was immunoSEQ multiplex PCR, and TCRdb's table has in-frame clones only and misses some. The sample yields 120,000 to 150,000 clones, more than 70% seen once. The sequencing here drew on peripheral blood, taken on day 0 of AZD1222 vaccination. These TCRs come from an adult in good health.

The chain couples TRBV6-1 to TRBJ1-6; TRBD1 might be the D (5 bases). Germline CDR1 and CDR2: MNHNS and SASEGT. Trimming left V 5 bases short and J 10 bases short, with 9 bases between. This CDR3 spans 12 amino acids. This chain's CDR3 is CASSSGGSPLHF. CDR3 in DNA: TGTGCCAGCAGTTCCGGGGGGTCACCCCTCCACTTT.

This CDR3 is CASSRSGANVLTF. The CDR3, as DNA: TGTGCCAGCAGCCGCTCTGGGGCCAACGTCCTGACTTTC. The chain is built from TRBV5-6 and TRBJ2-6; D gene uncertain. Germline loops: CDR1 SGHDT, CDR2 YYEEEE. The CDR3 length is 13 residues. V was trimmed by 4 bases and J by 0 bases, leaving 2 bases between them. Complete variable domain (other parts from reference TRBV5-6 and TRBJ2-6): DAGVTQSPTHLIKTRGQQVTLRCSPKSGHDTVSWYQQALGQGPQFIFQYYEEEERQRGNFPDRFSGHQFPNYSSELNVNALLLGDSALYLCASSRSGANVLTFGAGSRLTVL.

The chain couples TRBV9 to TRBJ1-1; 8 bases map to TRBD1. In germline, CDR1 is SGDLS, CDR2 YYNGEE. The CDR3 consists of 14 residues. Germline trimming cut 4 bases from V and 4 bases from J; bases unmatched to any gene: 6. This chain's CDR3 is CASSITGQGTEAFF. CDR3 coding DNA: TGTGCCAGCAGCATAACCGGACAGGGCACTGAAGCTTTCTTT. Full variable domain (rest looked up from reference TRBV9 and TRBJ1-1): DSGVTQTPKHLITATGQRVTLRCSPRSGDLSVYWYQQSLDQGLQFLIQYYNGEERAKGNILERFSAQQFPDLHSELNLSSLELGDSALYFCASSITGQGTEAFFGQGTRLTVV.

The chain uses TRBV7-3 and TRBJ2-3; D is possibly TRBD2 (5 bases). Between the trimmed V and J ends, which lost 6 bases and 0 bases, there was a span of 10 bases. This CDR3 region has 14 residues. Germline CDR1 and CDR2: SGHTA and FQGTGA. As DNA, the CDR3 is TGTGCCAGCAGTCTAGCTTCTAGCACAGATACGCAGTATTTT. Amino acid sequence: CASSLASSTDTQYF.

This clone came up once. The genes are TRBV3-1 (or the pseudogene TRBV3-2) and TRBJ2-3, with D possibly TRBD2 on 5 matching bases. The CDR3 runs to 15 residues. Trimming removed 5 bases from V and 0 bases from J, with 12 bases in between. The germline V gene has CDR1 LGHDT and CDR2 YNNKEL (reference sequence). CDR3 nucleotides: TGTGCCAGCAGCGGCCGGGGAGCTAGCACAGATACGCAGTATTTT. Residues: CASSGRGASTDTQYF.

The V gene is TRBV9, the J gene TRBJ1-6; 8 nucleotides line up with TRBD1. This CDR3 has 15 amino acids. The V gene end was trimmed by 0 bases and the J gene end by 8 bases; junction bases not matched to a gene: 4. Germline CDR1 SGDLS, CDR2 YYNGEE. CDR3 DNA sequence: TGTGCCAGCAGCGTAGCAGGGGGCCTTTATTCACCCCTCCACTTT. This sequence encodes CASSVAGGLYSPLHF.

The gene calls are TRBV6-2 or TRBV6-3 and TRBJ2-7; TRBD2 might be the D (5 bases). CDR3 length: 12 residues. Germline lookup yields CDR1 MNHEY and CDR2 SVGEGT. Trimming shortened V by 6 bases and J by 6 bases, and 12 bases separated the two germline ends. DNA for the CDR3: TGTGCCAGCAGGCCTCCACTAGGCGAGCAGTACTTC. Amino acids: CASRPPLGEQYF.

The genes are TRBV5-4 and TRBJ1-1, with D uncertain. Germline V gene data show CDR1 as SGHNT and CDR2 as YYREEE (reference sequence). Trimming took 0 bases from V and 1 from J, leaving 7 bases between them. The CDR3 has 14 residues. DNA of the CDR3: TGTGCCAGCAGCTTGGGGCGGGCGAACACTGAAGCTTTCTTT. This sequence encodes CASSLGRANTEAFF.

Points on this clone: This sample also contains other DNA sequences that code for the same CDR3. The chain carries TRBV3-1 (or the pseudogene TRBV3-2) and TRBJ1-5; no clear D. The germline gives CDR1 LGHDT, CDR2 YNNKEL (reference sequence). The germline V and J ends were trimmed by 1 base and 4 bases, with 5 bases remaining between them. The CDR3 length is 13 residues. The CDR3 loop reads CASSQGENQPQHF. The CDR3 nucleotides read TGTGCCAGCAGCCAAGGGGAGAATCAGCCCCAGCATTTT.

The rearrangement links TRBV15 to TRBJ2-5; D unresolved. V shed 3 bases and J shed 5 bases, with 1 base lying between them. The CDR3 contains 10 residues. Germline V gene lookup returns CDR1 LNHNV and CDR2 YYDKDF (reference sequence). The CDR3 is CATSRETQYF. CDR3 nucleotides: TGTGCCACCAGCAGGGAGACCCAGTACTTC.

V usage is TRBV30 and J usage is TRBJ1-3; D not certain. Trimming removed 3 bases at V and 0 bases at J, with 6 bases between. Germline-derived CDR1 and CDR2 are GTSNPN and SVGIG (reference sequence). This CDR3 has 13 residues. In DNA form, the CDR3 reads TGTGCCTGGAGACAGTACTCTGGAAACACCATATATTTT. Residues: CAWRQYSGNTIYF.

The chain uses TRBV11-2 and TRBJ1-1; tentatively, D is TRBD1 (6 bases). The length of the CDR3 is 15 residues. V was pared by 2 bases and J by 4 bases, with 14 bases between. Per the germline V gene, CDR1 is SGHAT and CDR2 is FQNNGV. CDR3 protein: CASSLHQGTGTEAFF. CDR3 bases: TGTGCCAGCAGCTTACACCAGGGGACGGGCACTGAAGCTTTCTTT.

The CDR3 reads CASGPSSGGAGRTQYF. The CDR3 nucleotides are TGTGCTAGTGGTCCCTCCAGCGGGGGGGCAGGACGAACGCAGTATTTT. This rearrangement joins TRBV12-5 to TRBJ2-3, with 10 bases identical to TRBD2. The CDR3 has 16 residues. Unmatched junction bases numbered 14, after V lost 5 bases and J lost 9 bases. The germline V gene has CDR1 LGHNT and CDR2 FRNRAP.

The V gene is TRBV18, the J gene TRBJ1-2, with D perhaps TRBD1 (5 bases). Germline CDR1 reads KGHSH; CDR2 reads LQKENI. The CDR3 is made up of 14 amino acids. V lost 6 bases to trimming and J lost 2 bases, with 13 bases between them. CDR3 region: CASSRGAGNYGYTF. The DNA of the CDR3 is TGTGCCAGCTCGCGCGGGGCAGGGAACTATGGCTACACCTTC.